This T cell receptor (beta chain) came from a study of regulatory T cells in long-lasting Graves disease. Time point described: newly diagnosed GD, antithyroid drugs for less than 3 months. Following extraction of RNA from PBMCs, that RNA was used to make the TCR library. Libraries of TCR beta came from iRepertoire HTBI primers plus Arm-PCR of CDR3 regions. TCRdb used MiXCR to reprocess the multiplex PCR reads, holding one entry per CDR3 protein. The sample contains 400,000 to 650,000 distinct CDR3 sequences, about 16% of which appear only once. Study results and limitations: Persistent Graves' patients had lower TCR diversity than newly diagnosed ones.

This clonotype showed up many times. What it binds is not known. This sample was shared with a second study, whose subject was T cells in Graves' hyperthyroidism and ophthalmopathy.

The source was peripheral blood mononuclear cells (PBMCs), collected at new diagnosis, from a patient treated with antithyroid drugs. The TCR was taken from a middle-aged woman with Graves disease.

CDR3 in amino acids: CSAIPPGQGLTYGYTF. The CDR3 DNA is TGCAGTGCGATTCCCCCGGGACAGGGGTTAACCTATGGCTACACCTTC. V gene TRBV20-1 combines with J gene TRBJ1-2; 10 bases fit TRBD1. V lost 6 bases and J lost 4; bases outside the gene matches: 14. Germline loops: CDR1 DFQATT, CDR2 SNEGSKA (reference sequence). CDR3 length: 16 residues.